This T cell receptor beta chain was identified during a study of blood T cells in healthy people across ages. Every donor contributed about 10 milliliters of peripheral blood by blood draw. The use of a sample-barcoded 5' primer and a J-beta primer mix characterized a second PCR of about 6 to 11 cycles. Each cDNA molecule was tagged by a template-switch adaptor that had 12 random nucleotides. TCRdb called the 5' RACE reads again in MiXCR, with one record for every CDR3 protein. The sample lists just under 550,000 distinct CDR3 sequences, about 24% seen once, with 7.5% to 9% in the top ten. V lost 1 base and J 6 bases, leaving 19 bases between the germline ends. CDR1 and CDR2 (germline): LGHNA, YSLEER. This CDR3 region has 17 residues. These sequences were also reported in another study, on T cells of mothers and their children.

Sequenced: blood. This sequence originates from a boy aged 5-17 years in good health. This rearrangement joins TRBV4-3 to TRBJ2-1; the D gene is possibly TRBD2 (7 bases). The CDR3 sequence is CASSQGRGGFSGNEQFF. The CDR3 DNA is TGCGCCAGCAGCCAAGGGAGGGGGGGCTTCTCGGGCAATGAGCAGTTCTTC.